Listed below are T cell receptor beta chains from one sample, sequenced in a study of cytomegalovirus exposure and HLA in healthy donors. Assay: immunoSEQ multiplex PCR; the TCRdb copy retains only in-frame clones and omits some. Among more than 95,000 clones listed, about 85% were seen once. Sequenced: PBMCs. These receptors were taken from a man younger than 35 in good health and CMV-seropositive. The CDR3 runs from the conserved cysteine through the conserved F or W.

j_call: TRBJ1-4
v_call: TRBV6-6
cdr3_aa: CASSSDRATNEKLFF

j_call: TRBJ2-1
v_call: TRBV5-6
cdr3_aa: CASSLKTALGGYNEQFF

j_call: TRBJ2-7
v_call: TRBV2
cdr3_aa: CASSGDRQSSYEQYF

j_call: TRBJ1-6
v_call: TRBV30
cdr3_aa: CAWSALGTASGTTLHF

j_call: TRBJ2-5
v_call: TRBV18
cdr3_aa: CASSPPSRQETQYF

j_call: TRBJ1-1
v_call: TRBV4-3
cdr3_aa: CASSQVARRVDTEAFF

j_call: TRBJ2-7
v_call: TRBV5-4
cdr3_aa: CANSDDRGGNEQYF

j_call: TRBJ1-2
v_call: TRBV5-1
cdr3_aa: CASSLAQRTGTGGFGGYTF

j_call: TRBJ1-6
v_call: TRBV2
cdr3_aa: CASSDPGPNNSPLHF

j_call: TRBJ2-7
v_call: TRBV11-2
cdr3_aa: CASSWGREGEQYF

j_call: TRBJ2-1
v_call: TRBV5-1
cdr3_aa: CASSISTSGAGYEQFF

j_call: TRBJ1-2
v_call: TRBV7-8
cdr3_aa: CASSPRLGGPYGYTF

j_call: TRBJ2-7
v_call: TRBV6-5
cdr3_aa: CASRQGLAGYEQYF

j_call: TRBJ2-7
v_call: TRBV7-9
cdr3_aa: CASSPEGAAYEQYF

j_call: TRBJ1-6
v_call: TRBV10-3
cdr3_aa: CAISESSIRSSYNSPLHF

j_call: TRBJ2-7
v_call: TRBV5-1
cdr3_aa: CASSLASFYEQYF

j_call: TRBJ1-5
v_call: TRBV7-9
cdr3_aa: CSSSYSWGGGNQPQHF

j_call: TRBJ1-1
v_call: TRBV4-1
cdr3_aa: CASSQVGGAAEAFF

j_call: TRBJ2-1
v_call: TRBV18
cdr3_aa: CASSPSGSSYNEQFF

j_call: TRBJ2-7
v_call: TRBV4-3
cdr3_aa: CASSPSGTGVSYEQYF

j_call: TRBJ2-7
v_call: TRBV6-1
cdr3_aa: CASRTTGRSYEQYF

j_call: TRBJ1-2
v_call: TRBV30
cdr3_aa: CAWRQGEGYTF

j_call: TRBJ1-1
v_call: TRBV21-1
cdr3_aa: CASSKYYRGRAEAFF

j_call: TRBJ1-5
v_call: TRBV6-5
cdr3_aa: CASSQGGGNQPQHF

j_call: TRBJ1-5
v_call: TRBV6-6
cdr3_aa: CASSYSGTGDNQPQHF

j_call: TRBJ2-7
v_call: TRBV13
cdr3_aa: CASSSLSYEQYF

j_call: TRBJ2-1
v_call: TRBV4-1
cdr3_aa: CASSQVGAGGFSYNEQFF

j_call: TRBJ2-7
v_call: TRBV12-5
cdr3_aa: CASGLARATGAYEQYF

j_call: TRBJ2-7
v_call: TRBV5-1
cdr3_aa: CASSLDRGTGDEQYF

j_call: TRBJ1-1
v_call: TRBV4-2
cdr3_aa: CASSQDRISNTEAFF

j_call: TRBJ1-2
v_call: TRBV29-1
cdr3_aa: CSGRDRVNGYTF

j_call: TRBJ2-2
v_call: TRBV7-9
cdr3_aa: CASSVASANTGELFF

j_call: TRBJ2-7
v_call: TRBV5-4
cdr3_aa: CASSLSRTSYEQYF

j_call: TRBJ1-1
v_call: TRBV14
cdr3_aa: CASSPVRGMNTEAFF

j_call: TRBJ2-6
v_call: TRBV30
cdr3_aa: CAWSENRVHPYSGANVLTF

j_call: TRBJ1-5
v_call: TRBV15
cdr3_aa: CATSRVTRQGQLWGPLNQPQHF

j_call: TRBJ2-5
v_call: TRBV7-2
cdr3_aa: CASSYRETQYF

j_call: TRBJ1-3
v_call: TRBV7-6
cdr3_aa: CASSSGTSLGNTIYF

j_call: TRBJ1-1
v_call: TRBV30
cdr3_aa: CAWSMRTGVGVGTEAFF

j_call: TRBJ2-1
v_call: TRBV6-4
cdr3_aa: CASSDGTGAEINEQFF

j_call: TRBJ1-4
v_call: TRBV7-9
cdr3_aa: CASISGAGEKLFF

j_call: TRBJ2-7
v_call: TRBV25-1
cdr3_aa: CATSDPIPGEQYF

j_call: TRBJ2-1
v_call: TRBV10-3
cdr3_aa: CAISEGGGINEQFF

j_call: TRBJ2-7
v_call: TRBV7-9
cdr3_aa: CASSPPDGSSYEQYF

j_call: TRBJ2-7
v_call: TRBV11-2
cdr3_aa: CASSLMEGFYEQYF

j_call: TRBJ1-1
v_call: TRBV7-2
cdr3_aa: CASSLGQANTEAFF

j_call: TRBJ1-1
v_call: TRBV10-3
cdr3_aa: CAISRVDTEAFF

j_call: TRBJ2-5
v_call: TRBV9
cdr3_aa: CASSVVGLAGVETQYF

j_call: TRBJ2-3
v_call: TRBV5-1
cdr3_aa: CASSSAGDKTDTQYF

j_call: TRBJ1-5
v_call: TRBV19
cdr3_aa: CARKPGQTNIGNQPQHF

j_call: TRBJ2-2
v_call: TRBV7-9
cdr3_aa: CASSLQAGEATGELFF

j_call: TRBJ2-1
v_call: TRBV25-1
cdr3_aa: CASSFANYNEQFF

j_call: TRBJ1-2
v_call: TRBV19
cdr3_aa: CASSSPTGLYGYTF

j_call: TRBJ1-1
v_call: TRBV10-3
cdr3_aa: CAITKGGDTEAFF

j_call: TRBJ2-5
v_call: TRBV13
cdr3_aa: CASSPTNEGTQYF